These T cell receptor beta chains were read from a single sample in a study of cytomegalovirus exposure and HLA in healthy donors. The method was immunoSEQ multiplex PCR; TCRdb's version includes in-frame clones alone and lacks a portion of them. The sample includes roughly 180,000 clones, about 79% seen only once; the top ten take roughly an eighth. The sequenced sample was PBMCs. These TCRs come from a man aged 45 to 65 in good health and CMV-seropositive. CDR3s include the opening cysteine and the closing phenylalanine or tryptophan. A D gene is named only where the DNA matches it firmly. Size values are once, few and many counts, or a class for expanded clones, and some rows have none.

V gene	CDR3 length	J gene	clone size	D gene	CDR3 DNA	CDR3 protein
TRBV5-6	17	TRBJ2-3	-	-	TGTGCCAGCAGCAGGTCCGGGACACTCACTCTCACAGATACGCAGTATTTT	CASSRSGTLTLTDTQYF
TRBV28	16	TRBJ1-5	-	TRBD1	TGTGCCAGCAGTTTCCGGACAGGGGGCGGCAATCAGCCCCAGCATTTT	CASSFRTGGGNQPQHF
TRBV15	19	TRBJ1-2	-	TRBD1	TGTGCCACCAGCAGAGTTTCGACGGGGACAGGGGGCCCTAACTATGGCTACACCTTC	CATSRVSTGTGGPNYGYTF
TRBV2	15	TRBJ1-1	-	TRBD1	TGTGCCAGCAGTGAAGCAAAAGGGGGCGCGACTGAAGCTTTCTTT	CASSEAKGGATEAFF
TRBV5-1	15	TRBJ2-7	-	TRBD1	TGCGCCAGCAGCTTACAGGGGACCGGCTTCTACGAGCAGTACTTC	CASSLQGTGFYEQYF
TRBV29-1	12	TRBJ1-2	-	-	TGCAGCGTTGGACAGGAAAGGCATGGCTACACCTTC	CSVGQERHGYTF
TRBV6-5	16	TRBJ2-7	-	TRBD2	TGTGCCAGCAGTTACTTACTAGCGGACTCTACCTACGAGCAGTACTTC	CASSYLLADSTYEQYF
TRBV7-2	16	TRBJ2-7	-	-	TGTGCCAGCAGCTTATGGGCCGCATGGGGAGAATACGAGCAGTACTTC	CASSLWAAWGEYEQYF
TRBV15	16	TRBJ1-5	-	TRBD1	TGTGCCACCAGCAGCGTGACAGGGTTAGGCAATCAGCCCCAGCATTTT	CATSSVTGLGNQPQHF
TRBV7-6	15	TRBJ2-5	-	TRBD1	TGTGCCAGCAGCCCTCGGGACAGGATCAGGGAGACCCAGTACTTC	CASSPRDRIRETQYF
TRBV2	15	TRBJ1-4	few	-	TGTGCCAGCAGTGTAACGGGAGCCACTAATGAAAAACTGTTTTTT	CASSVTGATNEKLFF
TRBV15	16	TRBJ2-3	-	-	TGTGCCACCAGCAGGGGAACCGGGGGTAAGGCAGATACGCAGTATTTT	CATSRGTGGKADTQYF
TRBV7-8	15	TRBJ1-1	-	TRBD1	TGTGCCAGCAGCCTAGACGACAGGGTTGGGACTGAAGCTTTCTTT	CASSLDDRVGTEAFF
TRBV7-9	19	TRBJ2-4	-	TRBD2	TGTGCCAGCAGCTTAGGGCGGGTGGCGGGGGATCAAGGGGTGAACATTCAGTACTTC	CASSLGRVAGDQGVNIQYF
TRBV19	14	TRBJ1-1	few	TRBD1	TGTGCCAGTAGCCCCGGGACAGGGTCTGCTGAAGCTTTCTTT	CASSPGTGSAEAFF
TRBV30	12	TRBJ2-1	-	-	TGTGCCTGGAGTCGGGACTCCAATGAGCAGTTCTTC	CAWSRDSNEQFF
TRBV14	19	TRBJ2-2	-	-	TGTGCCAGCACGCCGACTCCGCGACTCAACCAGTTAAACACCGGGGAGCTGTTTTTT	CASTPTPRLNQLNTGELFF
TRBV18	16	TRBJ2-6	-	-	TGTGCCAGCTCAAACCGGGAACTAAGTGGGGCCAACGTCCTGACTTTC	CASSNRELSGANVLTF
TRBV13	12	TRBJ1-1	-	-	TGTGCCAGCAGCTTAGGGTCCCGTGAAGCTTTCTTT	CASSLGSREAFF
TRBV19	14	TRBJ1-1	-	-	TGTGCCAGTAGTATCCCCCCAGAGAACACTGAAGCTTTCTTT	CASSIPPENTEAFF
TRBV6-6	16	TRBJ2-1	-	TRBD2	TGTGCCAGCAGTTCGGGGACTAGCGGGGAGGGGAATGAGCAGTTCTTC	CASSSGTSGEGNEQFF
TRBV2	17	TRBJ1-6	-	-	TGTGCCAGCAGTGAAGCGGGGTTTACCTACAGGTTGAGTAGCCTCCACTTT	CASSEAGFTYRLSSLHF
TRBV4-2	16	TRBJ2-7	-	TRBD1	TGTGCCAGCAGCCATTCTCCGGGACAGAGCTTCTACGAGCAGTACTTC	CASSHSPGQSFYEQYF
TRBV30	15	TRBJ2-7	-	TRBD1	TGTGCCTGGAGTTTGGGACAGGGGGAATCCTACGAGCAGTACTTC	CAWSLGQGESYEQYF
TRBV6-1	15	TRBJ1-3	-	TRBD1	TGTGCCAGCAGTGCGGCAGGGGGCCGGTCGGACACCATATATTTT	CASSAAGGRSDTIYF
TRBV27	15	TRBJ1-6	-	-	TGTGCCAGCAGTTTTAACCCGGACAGCTATTCACCCCTCCACTTT	CASSFNPDSYSPLHF